The present entry profiles one T cell receptor (beta chain) with its context. Its matching antigen is unknown. This entry belongs to a study of shared clonotypes between healthy human individuals. Study as a whole: Participating donors consisted of a couple of women and a few men aged 18 to 49. CD4 naive and memory got three plates each, CD8 naive two, CD8 memory one.

Per germline, CDR1 SGHTA and CDR2 FQGTGA. CDR3 length equals 16 residues. Trimming took 5 bases from V and 1 from J, leaving 14 bases between them. Study-level results: In a handful of donors, around 4.5% of naive CD4 clonotypes appeared in common.

Every immunoSEQ plate was one replicate of a subset's evenly spread DNA. Data came from immunoSEQ multiplex PCR; TCRdb stores just in-frame clones and leaves some out. The sample includes 2 million to 3 million clones, approximately 90% of them seen just once. The receptor comes from a man in his late teens or twenties in good health. The specimen was naive CD4+ T cells sorted from blood. The subset here: CD45RA+ positively selected. The V and J genes are TRBV7-3 and TRBJ2-2, with D possibly matching TRBD1 (6 bases). The CDR3 is CASSPPGRGNTGELFF. CDR3 bases: TGTGCCAGCAGCCCTCCAGGCAGGGGGAACACCGGGGAGCTGTTTTTT.